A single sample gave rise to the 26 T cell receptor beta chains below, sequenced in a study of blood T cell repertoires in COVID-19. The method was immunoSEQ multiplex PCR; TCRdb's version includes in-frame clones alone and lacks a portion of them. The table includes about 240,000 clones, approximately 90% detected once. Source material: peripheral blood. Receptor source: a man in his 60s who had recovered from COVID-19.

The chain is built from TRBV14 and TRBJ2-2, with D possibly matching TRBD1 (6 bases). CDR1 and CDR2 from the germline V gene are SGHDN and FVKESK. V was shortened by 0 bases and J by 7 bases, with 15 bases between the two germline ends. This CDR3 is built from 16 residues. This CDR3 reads CASSQEGRGVIGELFF. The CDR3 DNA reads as TGTGCCAGCAGCCAAGAGGGCAGGGGAGTTATCGGGGAGCTGTTTTTT.

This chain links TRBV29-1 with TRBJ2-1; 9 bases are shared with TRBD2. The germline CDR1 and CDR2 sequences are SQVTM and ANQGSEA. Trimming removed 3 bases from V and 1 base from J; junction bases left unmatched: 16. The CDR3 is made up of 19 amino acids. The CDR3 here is CSVDGSGLAWMGSYNEQFF. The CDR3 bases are TGCAGCGTTGACGGATCGGGACTAGCTTGGATGGGATCCTACAATGAGCAGTTCTTC.

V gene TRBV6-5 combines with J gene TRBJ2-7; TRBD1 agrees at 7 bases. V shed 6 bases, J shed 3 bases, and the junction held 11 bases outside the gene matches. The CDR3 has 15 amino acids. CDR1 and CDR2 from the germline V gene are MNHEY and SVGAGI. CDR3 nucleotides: TGTGCCAGCAGCTGGACAGGCAGGGCTATCTACGAGCAGTACTTC. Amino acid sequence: CASSWTGRAIYEQYF.

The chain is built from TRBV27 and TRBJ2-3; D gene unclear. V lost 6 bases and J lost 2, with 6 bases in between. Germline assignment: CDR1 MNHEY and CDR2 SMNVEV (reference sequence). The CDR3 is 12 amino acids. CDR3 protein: CASSENTDTQYF. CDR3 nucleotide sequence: TGTGCCAGCAGCGAGAACACAGATACGCAGTATTTT.

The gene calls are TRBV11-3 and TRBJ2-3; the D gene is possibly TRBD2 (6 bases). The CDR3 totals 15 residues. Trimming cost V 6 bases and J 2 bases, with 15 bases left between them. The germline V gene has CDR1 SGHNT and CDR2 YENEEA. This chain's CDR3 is CASRKGEAFTDTQYF. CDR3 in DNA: TGTGCCAGCAGAAAAGGGGAGGCTTTCACAGATACGCAGTATTTT.

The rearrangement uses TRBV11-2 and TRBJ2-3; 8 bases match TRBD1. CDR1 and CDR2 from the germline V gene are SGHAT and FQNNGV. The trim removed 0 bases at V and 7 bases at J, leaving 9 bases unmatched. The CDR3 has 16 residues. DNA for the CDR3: TGTGCCAGCAGCTTAGATCCCAACCAGGGGGCTAATACGCAGTATTTT. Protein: CASSLDPNQGANTQYF.

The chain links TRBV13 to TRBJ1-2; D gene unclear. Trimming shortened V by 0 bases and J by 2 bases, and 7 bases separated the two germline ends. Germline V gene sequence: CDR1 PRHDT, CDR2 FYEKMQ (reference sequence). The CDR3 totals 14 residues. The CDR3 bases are TGTGCCAGCAGCTTAGGGCGGGGAAACTATGGCTACACCTTC. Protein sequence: CASSLGRGNYGYTF.

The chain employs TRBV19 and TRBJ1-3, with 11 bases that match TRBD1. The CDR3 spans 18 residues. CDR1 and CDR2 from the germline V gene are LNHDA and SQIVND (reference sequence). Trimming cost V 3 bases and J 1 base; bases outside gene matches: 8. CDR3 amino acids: CASSIHPGQGVSGNTIYF. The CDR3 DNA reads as TGTGCCAGTAGTATTCACCCGGGACAGGGGGTATCTGGAAACACCATATATTTT. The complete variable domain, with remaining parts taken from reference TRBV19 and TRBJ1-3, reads DGGITQSPKYLFRKEGQNVTLSCEQNLNHDAMYWYRQDPGQGLRLIYYSQIVNDFQKGDIAEGYSVSREKKESFPLTVTSAQKNPTAFYLCASSIHPGQGVSGNTIYFGEGSWLTVV.

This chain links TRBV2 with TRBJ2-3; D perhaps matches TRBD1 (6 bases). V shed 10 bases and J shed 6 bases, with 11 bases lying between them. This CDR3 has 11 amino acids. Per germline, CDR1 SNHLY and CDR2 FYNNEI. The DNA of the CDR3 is TGTGCCAACTTTCAGGGGGATACGCAGTATTTT. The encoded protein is CANFQGDTQYF.

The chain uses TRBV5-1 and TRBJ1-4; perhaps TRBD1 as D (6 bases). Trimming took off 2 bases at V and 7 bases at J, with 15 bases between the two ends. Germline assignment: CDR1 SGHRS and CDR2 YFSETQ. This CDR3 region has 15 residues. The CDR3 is CASSLNRVGFEKLFF. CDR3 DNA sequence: TGCGCCAGCAGCTTAAACAGGGTCGGGTTTGAAAAACTGTTTTTT. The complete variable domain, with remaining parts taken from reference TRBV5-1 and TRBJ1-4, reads KAGVTQTPRYLIKTRGQQVTLSCSPISGHRSVSWYQQTPGQGLQFLFEYFSETQRNKGNFPGRFSGRQFSNSRSEMNVSTLELGDSALYLCASSLNRVGFEKLFFGSGTQLSVL.

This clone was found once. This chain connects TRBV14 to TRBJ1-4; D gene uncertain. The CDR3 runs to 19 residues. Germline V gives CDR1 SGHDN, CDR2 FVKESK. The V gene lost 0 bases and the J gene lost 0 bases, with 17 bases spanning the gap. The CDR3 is CASSQDSQTARATNEKLFF. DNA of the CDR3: TGTGCCAGCAGCCAAGATTCCCAAACCGCACGGGCAACTAATGAAAAACTGTTTTTT.

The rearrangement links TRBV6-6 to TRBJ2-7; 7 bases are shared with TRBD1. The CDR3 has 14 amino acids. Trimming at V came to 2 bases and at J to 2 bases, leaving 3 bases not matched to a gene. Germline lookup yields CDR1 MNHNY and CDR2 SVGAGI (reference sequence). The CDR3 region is CASSYRDSPYEQYF. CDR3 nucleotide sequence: TGTGCCAGCAGTTACCGGGACAGTCCCTACGAGCAGTACTTC.

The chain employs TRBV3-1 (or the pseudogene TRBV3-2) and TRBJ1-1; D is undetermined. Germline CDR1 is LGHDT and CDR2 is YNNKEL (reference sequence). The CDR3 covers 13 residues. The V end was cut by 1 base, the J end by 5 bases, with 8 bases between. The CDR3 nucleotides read TGTGCCAGCAGCCAAGGTCCGGGAACTGAAGCTTTCTTT. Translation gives CASSQGPGTEAFF.

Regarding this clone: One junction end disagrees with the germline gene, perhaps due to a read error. The CDR3 region is CASSLDGQVDF. The CDR3 DNA is TGTGCCAGCAGCTTGGACGGACAAGTCGACTTC. The chain has TRBV5-6 and TRBJ2-7; maybe TRBD1 (5 bases). Germline V lookup: CDR1 SGHDT, CDR2 YYEEEE. The CDR3 is 11 amino acids.

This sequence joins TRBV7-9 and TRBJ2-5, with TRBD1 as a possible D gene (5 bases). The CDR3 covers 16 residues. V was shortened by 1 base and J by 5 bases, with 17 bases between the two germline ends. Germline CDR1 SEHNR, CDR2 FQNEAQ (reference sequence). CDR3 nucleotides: TGTGCCAGCAGCTTAGAGCCCCTGGCAGGGATGGAGACCCAGTACTTC. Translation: CASSLEPLAGMETQYF.

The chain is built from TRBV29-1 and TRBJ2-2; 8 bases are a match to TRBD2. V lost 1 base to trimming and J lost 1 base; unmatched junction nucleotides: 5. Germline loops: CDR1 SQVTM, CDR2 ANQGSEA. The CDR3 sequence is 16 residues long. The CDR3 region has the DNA TGCAGCGTTGAAGGAGTGGCGGGGGGGAACACCGGGGAGCTGTTTTTT. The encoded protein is CSVEGVAGGNTGELFF.

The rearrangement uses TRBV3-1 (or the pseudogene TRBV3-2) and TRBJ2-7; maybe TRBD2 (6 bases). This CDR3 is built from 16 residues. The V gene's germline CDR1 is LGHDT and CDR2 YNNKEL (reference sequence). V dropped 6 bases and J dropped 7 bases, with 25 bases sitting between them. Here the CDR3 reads CASRRSEGGGRSEQYF. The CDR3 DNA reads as TGTGCCAGCAGGCGATCGGAGGGAGGAGGCCGTAGTGAGCAGTACTTC.

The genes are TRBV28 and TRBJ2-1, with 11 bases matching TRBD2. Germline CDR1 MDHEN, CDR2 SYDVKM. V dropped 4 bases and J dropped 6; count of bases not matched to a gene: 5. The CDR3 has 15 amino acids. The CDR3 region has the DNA TGTGCCAGCAGTTCACTAGCGGGGGCCACCAATGAGCAGTTCTTC. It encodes CASSSLAGATNEQFF.

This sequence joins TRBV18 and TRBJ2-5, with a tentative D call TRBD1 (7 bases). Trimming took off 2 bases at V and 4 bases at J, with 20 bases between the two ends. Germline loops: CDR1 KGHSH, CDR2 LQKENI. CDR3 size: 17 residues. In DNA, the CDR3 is TGTGCCAGCTCACCATCCAGGGGGAGGAACCTGGGAGAGACCCAGTACTTC. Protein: CASSPSRGRNLGETQYF.

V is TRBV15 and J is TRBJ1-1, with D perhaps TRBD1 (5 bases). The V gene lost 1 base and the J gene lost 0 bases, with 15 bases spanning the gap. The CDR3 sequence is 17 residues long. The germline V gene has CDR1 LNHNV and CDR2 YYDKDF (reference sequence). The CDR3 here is CATSRGGSQALNTEAFF. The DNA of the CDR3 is TGTGCCACCAGCAGAGGAGGATCACAGGCGTTGAACACTGAAGCTTTCTTT.

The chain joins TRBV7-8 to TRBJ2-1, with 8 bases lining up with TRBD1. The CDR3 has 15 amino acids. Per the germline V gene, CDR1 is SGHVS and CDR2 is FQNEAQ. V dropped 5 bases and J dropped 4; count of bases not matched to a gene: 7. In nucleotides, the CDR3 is TGTGCCAGCAGCCACCCGGGACAGGATTACAATGAGCAGTTCTTC. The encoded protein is CASSHPGQDYNEQFF.

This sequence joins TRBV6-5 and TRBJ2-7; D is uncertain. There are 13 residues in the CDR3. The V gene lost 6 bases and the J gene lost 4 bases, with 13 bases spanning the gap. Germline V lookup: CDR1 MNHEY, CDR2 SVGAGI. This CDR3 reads CASSPPGRYEQYF. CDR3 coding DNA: TGTGCCAGCAGCCCCCCTGGCCGTTACGAGCAGTACTTC.

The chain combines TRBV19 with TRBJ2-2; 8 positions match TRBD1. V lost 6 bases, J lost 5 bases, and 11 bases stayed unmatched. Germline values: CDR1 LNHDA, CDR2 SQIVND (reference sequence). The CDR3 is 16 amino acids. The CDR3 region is CASSRLTNRGTGELFF. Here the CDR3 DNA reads TGTGCCAGTAGCCGACTAACGAACAGGGGGACCGGGGAGCTGTTTTTT.

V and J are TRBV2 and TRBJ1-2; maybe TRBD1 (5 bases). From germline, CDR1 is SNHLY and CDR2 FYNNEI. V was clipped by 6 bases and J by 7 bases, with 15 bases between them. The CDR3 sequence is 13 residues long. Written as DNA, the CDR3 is TGTGCCAGCAGCGCCCAGGGCAGGGCTGGCTACACCTTC. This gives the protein CASSAQGRAGYTF.

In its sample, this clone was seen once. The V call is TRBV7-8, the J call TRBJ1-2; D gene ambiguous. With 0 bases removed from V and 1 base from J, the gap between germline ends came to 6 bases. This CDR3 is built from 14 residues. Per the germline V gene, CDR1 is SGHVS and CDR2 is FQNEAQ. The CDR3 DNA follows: TGTGCCAGCAGCTTAGCGGGAGATAACTATGGCTACACCTTC. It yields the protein CASSLAGDNYGYTF.

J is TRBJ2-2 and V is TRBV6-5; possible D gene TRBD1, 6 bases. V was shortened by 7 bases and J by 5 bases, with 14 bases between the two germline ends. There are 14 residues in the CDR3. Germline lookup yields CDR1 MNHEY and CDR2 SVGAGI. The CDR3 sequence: CASKTQGRTGELFF. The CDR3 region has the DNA TGTGCCAGCAAGACACAGGGAAGGACCGGGGAGCTGTTTTTT.